These 16 T cell receptor beta chains share one sample of origin, sequenced in a study of memory CD4+ T cells and cytomegalovirus serostatus. Method: immunoSEQ multiplex PCR; TCRdb's copy keeps in-frame clones and lacks some. The data contain some 56,000 clones, 82% of them singletons. Single viable CD3+CD4+CD8-CD45RO+ cells were sorted as the memory CD4+ T cells. Sequencing was done on a sample of memory CD4+ T cells from blood. Receptors were obtained from an adult in good health and CMV-seronegative.

The rearrangement links TRBV18 to TRBJ1-5; D might be TRBD1 (6 bases). There are 14 residues in the CDR3. Trimming pared 4 bases from V and 6 bases from J, leaving 13 bases between. Germline V gene lookup returns CDR1 KGHSH and CDR2 LQKENI. The CDR3 loop reads CASSQAGEGQPQHF. The CDR3 nucleotides are TGTGCCAGCTCACAAGCAGGGGAAGGTCAGCCCCAGCATTTT.

The chain carries TRBV30 and TRBJ2-5, with unresolved D. This CDR3 comprises 13 residues. V was trimmed by 0 bases and J by 2 bases, leaving 7 bases between them. CDR1 and CDR2 (germline): GTSNPN, SVGIG (reference sequence). The CDR3 region is CAWSVRWQETQYF. CDR3 bases: TGTGCCTGGAGTGTTCGGTGGCAAGAGACCCAGTACTTC. Together with reference TRBV30 and TRBJ2-5, the CDR3 gives the full variable domain: SQTIHQWPATLVQPVGSPLSLECTVEGTSNPNLYWYRQAAGRGLQLLFYSVGIGQISSEVPQNLSASRPQDRQFILSSKKLLLSDSGFYLCAWSVRWQETQYFGPGTRLLVL.

The chain's CDR3 is CASSRTSSYNSPLHF. DNA for the CDR3: TGTGCCAGCAGCCGGACGAGCTCCTATAATTCACCCCTCCACTTT. The chain recombines TRBV7-2 with TRBJ1-6, with unresolved D. V shed 5 bases and J shed 0 bases, with 8 bases lying between them. CDR1 is SGHTA and CDR2 is FQGNSA in the germline V gene. CDR3 length equals 15 residues.

The chain combines TRBV7-2 with TRBJ2-7; 11 bases are shared with TRBD1. This CDR3 spans 15 amino acids. Germline loops: CDR1 SGHTA, CDR2 FQGNSA. The J segment lost 2 bases and the V segment lost 5 bases, leaving 5 bases of the junction unmatched. The CDR3 bases are TGTGCCAGCAGCCTGGACAGGGGGCTGGCCTACGAGCAGTACTTC. Protein: CASSLDRGLAYEQYF.

A few counts support this clone. The same CDR3 also results from other DNA sequences found in this sample. The chain recombines TRBV5-6 with TRBJ2-1; unclear D gene. The germline V gene has CDR1 SGHDT and CDR2 YYEEEE. V was pared by 0 bases and J by 5 bases, with 6 bases between. The CDR3 covers 13 residues. CDR3 coding DNA: TGTGCCAGCAGCTTGGAAAGGAACAATGAGCAGTTCTTC. This codes for CASSLERNNEQFF. Filled out from reference TRBV5-6 and TRBJ2-1, the complete variable domain reads DAGVTQSPTHLIKTRGQQVTLRCSPKSGHDTVSWYQQALGQGPQFIFQYYEEEERQRGNFPDRFSGHQFPNYSSELNVNALLLGDSALYLCASSLERNNEQFFGPGTRLTVL.

The CDR3 DNA is TGTGCCAGCAGCTTAGGGGCCTTTGCGGGGGCCGCCGGGGAGCTGTTTTTT. It yields the protein CASSLGAFAGAAGELFF. The rearrangement uses TRBV7-2 and TRBJ2-2; TRBD2 is a possible D gene (7 bases). Between the trimmed V and J ends, which lost 1 base and 6 bases, there was a span of 18 bases. The length of the CDR3 is 17 residues. Germline CDR1 is SGHTA and CDR2 is FQGNSA.

Notes on this clone: At one end the junction does not follow the germline gene, possibly because of a read error. The rearrangement links TRBV7-7 to TRBJ1-5; 7 bases fit TRBD1. CDR3 length: 16 amino acids. CDR1 SSHAT and CDR2 FNYEAQ come from the germline V gene (reference sequence). As DNA, the CDR3 is TGTGCTAGCAGCTTAGTGGACAGGCATAGCAATCAGCCCCAGCATTTT. As protein: CASSLVDRHSNQPQHF.

This chain's CDR3 is CASSQDRSETQYF. The CDR3 nucleotides read TGTGCCAGCAGCCAAGATCGGTCAGAGACCCAGTACTTC. This chain links TRBV14 with TRBJ2-5; unclear D gene. CDR3 length: 13 amino acids. Trimming removed 0 bases from V and 4 bases from J, with 6 bases in between. Germline V CDR1 and CDR2: SGHDN, FVKESK.

The chain uses TRBV10-3 and TRBJ2-6; D is undetermined. Germline loops: CDR1 ENHRY, CDR2 SYGVKD. This CDR3 is built from 17 residues. V was trimmed by 2 bases and J by 0 bases, leaving 11 bases between them. Here the CDR3 reads CAISEQGRSSGANVLTF. In nucleotides, the CDR3 is TGTGCCATCAGTGAGCAAGGACGTAGCTCTGGGGCCAACGTCCTGACTTTC.

The J gene is TRBJ1-1, the V gene TRBV4-1, with 8 bases identical to TRBD1. The CDR3 loop spans 15 amino acids. The germline V gene has CDR1 MGHRA and CDR2 YSYEKL. Trimming at V came to 0 bases and at J to 10 bases, leaving 10 bases not matched to a gene. The CDR3 DNA reads TGCGCCAGCAGCCAAGATCTGTCAGGGGGCCGTAGAGCTTTCTTT. This gives the protein CASSQDLSGGRRAFF.

J is TRBJ2-2 and V is TRBV7-2, with D perhaps being TRBD1 or TRBD2 (6 bases each). Trimming cost V 0 bases and J 7 bases, with 12 bases left between them. From germline, CDR1 is SGHTA and CDR2 FQGNSA. This CDR3 spans 15 amino acids. DNA for the CDR3: TGTGCCAGCAGCTTAGCGGGGGGCCGGGGCGGGGAGCTGTTTTTT. Translated: CASSLAGGRGGELFF.

V usage is TRBV10-3 and J usage is TRBJ1-1; D ambiguous. Germline CDR1 ENHRY, CDR2 SYGVKD. The CDR3 is 13 residues long. Trimming left V 4 bases short and J 0 bases short, with 6 bases between. The CDR3 protein is CAISVKMNTEAFF. As DNA, the CDR3 is TGTGCCATCAGTGTTAAGATGAACACTGAAGCTTTCTTT.

This chain links TRBV2 with TRBJ2-5; 9 nucleotides line up with TRBD1. V lost 5 bases to trimming and J lost 1 base; unmatched junction nucleotides: 2. The CDR3 totals 14 residues. In germline, CDR1 is SNHLY, CDR2 FYNNEI. Here the CDR3 DNA reads TGTGCCAGCAGTCGGGACAGGGCCCAAGAGACCCAGTACTTC. It is translated as CASSRDRAQETQYF.

This rearrangement joins TRBV7-9 to TRBJ1-2, with D maybe TRBD1 (6 bases). The CDR3 consists of 13 residues. V shed 0 bases and J shed 8 bases, with 10 bases lying between them. The germline V gene has CDR1 SEHNR and CDR2 FQNEAQ (reference sequence). The DNA for the CDR3 is TGTGCCAGCAGCTTAGCGGGGGGGGCCGGCTACACCTTC. Translating it yields CASSLAGGAGYTF.

The chain recombines TRBV5-5 with TRBJ1-2; weak D call: TRBD1 (6 bases). Germline V CDR1 and CDR2: SGHKS, YYEKEE (reference sequence). V was clipped by 0 bases and J by 8 bases, with 23 bases between them. The CDR3 is 17 amino acids. CDR3 nucleotides: TGTGCCAGCAGCTTGGCATCGTTGGAGGGGGTAATCTACGGCTACACCTTC. Amino acids: CASSLASLEGVIYGYTF.

There are a few counts of this clone. The chain couples TRBV7-3 to TRBJ1-1; weak D call: TRBD1 (6 bases). The CDR3 loop spans 13 amino acids. From germline, CDR1 is SGHTA and CDR2 FQGTGA. Deletions cut 0 bases from V and 8 bases from J, with 10 bases between. CDR3 region: CASSLTHQGEAFF. In DNA, the CDR3 is TGTGCCAGCAGCTTAACCCATCAGGGGGAAGCTTTCTTT.